What follows describes a single TCR beta chain. What it binds is not known. The source of the sample is a study of T cell responses to AZD1222 COVID-19 vaccine. V lost 5 bases to trimming and J lost 7 bases; unmatched junction nucleotides: 9. The CDR3 is made up of 16 amino acids. CDR1 is SNHLY and CDR2 is FYNNEI in the germline V gene. Assay used: immunoSEQ multiplex PCR; TCRdb lists only in-frame clones, some missing. The sample includes approximately 180,000 clones, 80% to 90% of them seen just once. Points from the study as a whole: AZD1222 recipients seropositive at baseline numbered only six. Breadth and depth of Spike-specific TCRs rose after two AZD1222 doses.

This clonotype originated in an adult in good health. This chain joins TRBV2 and TRBJ1-6; 9 positions match TRBD1. The specimen was peripheral blood, collected on day 0 of AZD1222 vaccination. The CDR3 bases are TGTGCCAGCAGTATACATACCGGGACAGGGAATTCACCCCTCCACTTT. Amino acid sequence: CASSIHTGTGNSPLHF.